The 19 T cell receptor beta chains below all came from one sample that was sequenced in a study of blood T cell repertoires in COVID-19 (dated by TCRdb to 2018 to 2021). Library creation used the immunoSEQ multiplex PCR assay. Sourced from immuneACCESS, this table was stored by TCRdb with only in-frame sequences that have V and J called. A share of the clones is absent; for the studies checked, an unresolved V gene accounts for under half, and the remainder has no known explanation. This sample comprises about 75,000 clones, approximately 79% of them detected only once. The ten largest account for 5.4% of the sample. Source material: peripheral blood. The receptors stem from a woman older than 75 with active or convalescent COVID-19.

The rearrangement joins TRBV6-2 or TRBV6-3 to TRBJ1-5; perhaps TRBD1 as D (6 bases). Germline V gene sequence: CDR1 MNHEY, CDR2 SVGEGT. The ends were cut back, 4 bases at V and 7 bases at J, with 17 bases in the middle. This CDR3 is built from 15 residues. Here the CDR3 reads CASSWGQGAGQPQHF. The DNA for the CDR3 is TGTGCCAGCAGTTGGGGGCAGGGAGCGGGGCAGCCCCAGCATTTT.

V is TRBV5-5 and J is TRBJ2-1; D is possibly TRBD2 (5 bases). The CDR3 runs to 15 residues. CDR1 is SGHKS and CDR2 is YYEKEE in the germline V gene (reference sequence). V was clipped by 0 bases and J by 0 bases, with 7 bases between them. CDR3 residues: CASSLARVSYNEQFF. CDR3 nucleotides: TGTGCCAGCAGCTTGGCGCGGGTCTCCTACAATGAGCAGTTCTTC.

The chain couples TRBV7-3 to TRBJ2-1; D call uncertain. The V and J ends lost 5 bases and 8 bases respectively, with 19 bases between them. Germline CDR1 reads SGHTA; CDR2 reads FQGTGA. This CDR3 is 15 amino acids long. The CDR3 bases are TGTGCCAGCAGCCCCCAGAGAGTTTTGGGCGATGAGCAGTTCTTC. Its translation: CASSPQRVLGDEQFF.

V and J are TRBV19 and TRBJ2-1; 10 nucleotides line up with TRBD2. Trimming removed 10 bases from V and 2 bases from J; junction bases left unmatched: 5. Germline V gives CDR1 LNHDA, CDR2 SQIVND (reference sequence). CDR3 length: 14 residues. The CDR3 reads CATSSGSAYNEQFF. As DNA, the CDR3 is TGTGCCACCTCTAGCGGGAGCGCCTACAATGAGCAGTTCTTC.

The rearrangement joins TRBV9 to TRBJ2-2; D is ambiguous. The V gene lost 0 bases and the J gene lost 1 base, with 7 bases spanning the gap. Germline assignment: CDR1 SGDLS and CDR2 YYNGEE. CDR3 length: 15 amino acids. The CDR3 loop reads CASSVEQLNTGELFF. In nucleotides, the CDR3 is TGTGCCAGCAGCGTAGAACAGTTGAACACCGGGGAGCTGTTTTTT.

The chain couples TRBV5-1 to TRBJ1-1; no reliable D call. Germline V CDR1 and CDR2: SGHRS, YFSETQ. The CDR3 covers 16 residues. V lost 0 bases and J lost 0, with 12 bases in between. The CDR3 loop reads CASSLGVSSMNTEAFF. CDR3 DNA: TGCGCCAGCAGCTTGGGAGTGAGTTCCATGAACACTGAAGCTTTCTTT. Full variable domain (outside the CDR3, taken from reference TRBV5-1 and TRBJ1-1): KAGVTQTPRYLIKTRGQQVTLSCSPISGHRSVSWYQQTPGQGLQFLFEYFSETQRNKGNFPGRFSGRQFSNSRSEMNVSTLELGDSALYLCASSLGVSSMNTEAFFGQGTRLTVV.

The V and J genes are TRBV9 and TRBJ2-1, with 10 nucleotides matching TRBD2. V gave up 4 bases and J gave up 7 bases; unmatched junction bases: 11. Germline values: CDR1 SGDLS, CDR2 YYNGEE. The CDR3 covers 16 residues. CDR3 bases: TGTGCCAGCAGCCCCACTTGGGGGACTAGCGAAAATGAGCAGTTCTTC. Its translation is CASSPTWGTSENEQFF. Complete variable domain (other parts from reference TRBV9 and TRBJ2-1): DSGVTQTPKHLITATGQRVTLRCSPRSGDLSVYWYQQSLDQGLQFLIQYYNGEERAKGNILERFSAQQFPDLHSELNLSSLELGDSALYFCASSPTWGTSENEQFFGPGTRLTVL.

This clone has only a few counts. The rearrangement uses TRBV19 and TRBJ2-2; tentative D call: TRBD1 (7 bases). Trimming shortened V by 10 bases and J by 2 bases, and 17 bases separated the two germline ends. In germline, CDR1 is LNHDA, CDR2 SQIVND (reference sequence). CDR3 length equals 15 residues. The CDR3 loop is CATGAGQQNTGELFF. CDR3 in DNA: TGTGCCACGGGGGCGGGACAGCAAAACACCGGGGAGCTGTTTTTT.

J is TRBJ2-7 and V is TRBV19; D may be TRBD2 (6 bases). CDR3 length equals 13 residues. Germline assignment: CDR1 LNHDA and CDR2 SQIVND (reference sequence). V was trimmed by 5 bases and J by 3 bases, leaving 11 bases between them. The CDR3 region is CASSGTGIYEQYF. CDR3 coding DNA: TGTGCCAGTAGTGGGACTGGGATCTACGAGCAGTACTTC.

J is TRBJ2-5 and V is TRBV2; D is perhaps TRBD2 (6 bases). CDR1 and CDR2 (germline): SNHLY, FYNNEI. The V gene lost 4 bases and the J gene lost 2 bases, with 17 bases spanning the gap. The CDR3 totals 16 residues. CDR3 amino acids: CASSVLGRGEQETQYF. The CDR3 DNA reads TGTGCCAGCAGTGTATTGGGGCGGGGAGAGCAAGAGACCCAGTACTTC.

The chain carries TRBV18 and TRBJ1-3; tentative D call: TRBD1 (5 bases). The CDR3 extends over 16 amino acids. Germline CDR1 KGHSH, CDR2 LQKENI. The V and J ends lost 5 bases and 2 bases respectively, with 16 bases between them. The CDR3 reads CASSAQVDSPGNTIYF. CDR3 sequence (DNA): TGTGCCAGCTCAGCACAGGTAGACAGCCCTGGAAACACCATATATTTT. Full variable domain (outside the CDR3, taken from reference TRBV18 and TRBJ1-3): NAGVMQNPRHLVRRRGQEARLRCSPMKGHSHVYWYRQLPEEGLKFMVYLQKENIIDESGMPKERFSAEFPKEGPSILRIQQVVRGDSAAYFCASSAQVDSPGNTIYFGEGSWLTVV.

In regard to this clone: This same CDR3 is encoded by further DNA sequences in the sample. V usage is TRBV7-2 and J usage is TRBJ1-2; D is perhaps TRBD1 (5 bases). The CDR3 covers 12 residues. The germline V gene encodes CDR1 SGHTA and CDR2 FQGNSA. V was pared by 4 bases and J by 4 bases, with 7 bases between. The chain's CDR3 is CASSYDSYGYTF. The CDR3 DNA reads as TGTGCCAGCAGCTACGACAGCTATGGCTACACCTTC.

The genes are TRBV7-9 and TRBJ2-1; the match to TRBD2 covers 8 bases. Germline loops: CDR1 SEHNR, CDR2 FQNEAQ (reference sequence). V trimming: 6 bases; J trimming: 8 bases; junction bases outside the gene matches: 12. The CDR3 is 15 amino acids. The CDR3 region is CASSFRGLVFDEQFF. CDR3 DNA sequence: TGTGCCAGCAGTTTCCGGGGACTAGTCTTTGATGAGCAGTTCTTC.

This clone occurred a few times. CDR3 in amino acids: CASSGPTLARGTYNEQFF. The DNA of the CDR3 is TGTGCCAGCAGTGGTCCGACCCTGGCCAGGGGCACTTACAATGAGCAGTTCTTC. The chain has TRBV6-1 and TRBJ2-1; TRBD1 is a possible D gene (6 bases). V was trimmed by 4 bases and J by 4 bases, leaving 23 bases between them. Germline values: CDR1 MNHNS, CDR2 SASEGT. This CDR3 has 18 residues.

The chain uses TRBV4-3 and TRBJ2-1; 10 bases are a match to TRBD2. The J segment lost 10 bases and the V segment lost 6 bases, leaving 6 bases of the junction unmatched. The CDR3 covers 13 residues. Germline-derived CDR1 and CDR2 are LGHNA and YSLEER. The CDR3 is CASRLAGATEQFF. CDR3 DNA sequence: TGCGCCAGCAGGCTAGCGGGGGCAACGGAGCAGTTCTTC.

V gene TRBV19 combines with J gene TRBJ2-5, with a weak D call TRBD2 (5 bases). Per the germline V gene, CDR1 is LNHDA and CDR2 is SQIVND (reference sequence). Trimming shortened V by 4 bases and J by 1 base, and 7 bases separated the two germline ends. This CDR3 contains 13 residues. CDR3 residues: CASSRGLQETQYF. CDR3 nucleotides: TGTGCCAGTAGTAGAGGGCTCCAAGAGACCCAGTACTTC.

There are a few counts of this clone. The chain recombines TRBV7-2 with TRBJ2-7; D may be TRBD2 (6 bases). Germline CDR1 is SGHTA and CDR2 is FQGNSA. Trimming took 6 bases from V and 4 from J, leaving 16 bases between them. The CDR3 loop spans 14 amino acids. CDR3 in amino acids: CASRLPPAGYEQYF. The CDR3 region has the DNA TGTGCCAGCAGGCTCCCACCAGCGGGTTACGAGCAGTACTTC.

This clone showed up just once. The CDR3 region is CASSLGQGQETQYF. As DNA, the CDR3 is TGTGCCAGCAGCTTAGGACAGGGGCAAGAGACCCAGTACTTC. This chain connects TRBV7-9 to TRBJ2-5; 8 bases are a match to TRBD1. The V and J ends lost 1 base and 2 bases, in that order; junction bases with no gene match: 0. Germline loops: CDR1 SEHNR, CDR2 FQNEAQ (reference sequence). The CDR3 length is 14 residues.

This rearrangement joins TRBV2 to TRBJ2-3, with 10 bases aligning to TRBD2. The ends lost 6 bases at V and 8 bases at J; junction bases unmatched: 14. This CDR3 comprises 16 residues. The germline V gene encodes CDR1 SNHLY and CDR2 FYNNEI. CDR3 protein: CASRREGLARVTTQYF. Written as DNA, the CDR3 is TGTGCCAGCAGGCGCGAGGGACTAGCGAGAGTCACTACGCAGTATTTT.